This T cell receptor (beta chain) was captured in a study of cytomegalovirus exposure and HLA in healthy donors. Overall study context: It was reported in a later analysis that the same platform had been used for the 120 or so validation repertoires as for the 666 first-cohort repertoires. Study-level findings and limits: TCR beta chains numbering more than 150 were designated cytomegalovirus-associated. In the roughly 120 validation repertoires, a later analysis found that first-cohort TCR clusters tended to co-occur.

The CDR3 consists of 14 residues. The germline V and J ends were trimmed by 4 bases and 5 bases, with 11 bases remaining between them. Germline lookup yields CDR1 MNHEY and CDR2 SMNVEV (reference sequence). As for this clone: Its antigen is still unknown.

Profiled with immunoSEQ multiplex PCR; TCRdb holds only in-frame clones, not every one. The sample has 260,000 or so clones, 90% seen once. J is TRBJ2-2 and V is TRBV27; a possible D gene is TRBD2 (6 bases). Sequencing was carried out using PBMCs. The TCR comes from a young woman in good health and CMV-seronegative. The CDR3 DNA follows: TGTGCCAGCAGTTACCGACTAGTGACCGGGGAGCTGTTTTTT. This gives the protein CASSYRLVTGELFF.